Each of the 25 T cell receptor beta chains below was sequenced from the same sample in a study of blood T cell repertoires in COVID-19. Assay used: immunoSEQ multiplex PCR; TCRdb lists only in-frame clones, some missing. Seen here are 270,000 or so clones, 89% observed once, and the top ten hold 0.94%. Sequences were obtained from peripheral blood. Receptor source: a woman aged 40 to 50 who had recovered from COVID-19.

This clone showed up just a few times. This chain links TRBV2 with TRBJ1-6; the D gene is possibly TRBD1 (5 bases). The CDR3 runs 15 residues. From germline, CDR1 is SNHLY and CDR2 FYNNEI. V lost 4 bases and J 2 bases, leaving 9 bases between the germline ends. This CDR3 is CASSVEGAYNSPLHF. The CDR3 bases are TGTGCCAGCAGTGTTGAAGGGGCCTATAATTCACCCCTCCACTTT.

This clone was seen only once. This chain joins TRBV3-1 (or the pseudogene TRBV3-2) and TRBJ1-5; weak D call: TRBD1 (6 bases). Looked up from germline, CDR1 is LGHDT and CDR2 is YNNKEL (reference sequence). The CDR3 is 15 residues long. Trimming pared 1 base from V and 3 bases from J, leaving 10 bases between. This chain's CDR3 is CASSQGGGANQPQHF. The CDR3 DNA is TGTGCCAGCAGCCAAGGTGGGGGGGCCAATCAGCCCCAGCATTTT.

The gene calls are TRBV7-8 and TRBJ2-2, with 12 bases identical to TRBD1. This CDR3 is built from 16 residues. CDR1 is SGHVS, CDR2 FQNEAQ, per germline. V was clipped by 5 bases and J by 4 bases; unmatched bases: 5. In DNA, the CDR3 is TGTGCCAGCAGCCCTGGGACAGGGGGCGGCACCGGGGAGCTGTTTTTT. Protein: CASSPGTGGGTGELFF. Combining the CDR3 with reference TRBV7-8 and TRBJ2-2 gives the whole variable domain GAGVSQSPRYKVAKRGQDVALRCDPISGHVSLFWYQQALGQGPEFLTYFQNEAQLDKSGLPSDRFFAERPEGSVSTLKIQRTQQEDSAVYLCASSPGTGGGTGELFFGEGSRLTVL.

V usage is TRBV7-9 and J usage is TRBJ1-2, with D unclear. Trimming removed 0 bases at V and 2 bases at J, with 10 bases between. The CDR3 runs 15 residues. Germline V gives CDR1 SEHNR, CDR2 FQNEAQ (reference sequence). Written as DNA, the CDR3 is TGTGCCAGCAGCTTAGCATCGGGTCTCAACTATGGCTACACCTTC. Its protein product is CASSLASGLNYGYTF. The whole variable domain, remainder taken from reference TRBV7-9 and TRBJ1-2, is DTGVSQNPRHKITKRGQNVTFRCDPISEHNRLYWYRQTLGQGPEFLTYFQNEAQLEKSRLLSDRFSAERPKGSFSTLEIQRTEQGDSAMYLCASSLASGLNYGYTFGSGTRLTVV.

J is TRBJ1-1 and V is TRBV5-1; D perhaps matches TRBD1 (5 bases). The CDR3 totals 16 residues. The V gene lost 4 bases and the J gene lost 2 bases, with 18 bases spanning the gap. Germline loops: CDR1 SGHRS, CDR2 YFSETQ. The DNA for the CDR3 is TGCGCCAGCAGCCGCACCTACCCACAGGTCAACACTGAAGCTTTCTTT. This gives the protein CASSRTYPQVNTEAFF.

This chain uses TRBV5-1 with TRBJ1-3, with TRBD1 identical over 8 bases. The CDR3 has 14 amino acids. J lost 6 bases, V lost 4 bases, and 6 bases had no gene match. Looked up from germline, CDR1 is SGHRS and CDR2 is YFSETQ. CDR3 DNA sequence: TGCGCCAGCAGCCCGGGACAGGTCGAAAACACCATATATTTT. The encoded protein is CASSPGQVENTIYF.

This clone was counted a few times. The genes are TRBV10-1 and TRBJ1-6; no reliable D call. The germline V gene encodes CDR1 WNHNN and CDR2 SYGVQD (reference sequence). The CDR3 is made up of 17 amino acids. V was trimmed by 6 bases and J by 0 bases, leaving 15 bases between them. In DNA, the CDR3 is TGCGCCAGCAGCCGCCCCTTAGATAGCTCCTATAATTCACCCCTCCACTTT. Encoded protein: CASSRPLDSSYNSPLHF.

The genes are TRBV7-9 and TRBJ2-3, with a tentative D call TRBD2 (6 bases). CDR1 is SEHNR, CDR2 FQNEAQ, per germline (reference sequence). V lost 7 bases, J lost 0 bases, and 17 bases lay in between. The CDR3 runs 16 residues. CDR3: CASTPLAATSTDTQYF. In DNA, the CDR3 is TGTGCCAGCACCCCCTTAGCGGCAACTAGCACAGATACGCAGTATTTT.

This clone was recorded only once. The chain couples TRBV7-2 to TRBJ2-1; D ambiguous. The CDR3 runs to 13 residues. Germline CDR1 reads SGHTA; CDR2 reads FQGNSA. The V and J ends lost 5 bases and 9 bases respectively, with 14 bases between them. CDR3 residues: CASSLSDSTEQFF. The CDR3 nucleotides read TGTGCCAGCAGCCTGAGCGACTCAACTGAGCAGTTCTTC.

The V and J genes are TRBV4-1 and TRBJ2-2, with D hard to call. Germline V gene lookup returns CDR1 MGHRA and CDR2 YSYEKL. This CDR3 has 13 residues. Trimming took 1 base from V and 4 from J, leaving 4 bases between them. The CDR3 protein is CASSQAVTGELFF. The CDR3 bases are TGCGCCAGCAGCCAAGCCGTCACCGGGGAGCTGTTTTTT.

This sequence joins TRBV18 and TRBJ2-3, with a possible D match to TRBD1 (5 bases). CDR3 size: 15 residues. V was cut by 3 bases and J by 4 bases, with 14 bases left in between. CDR1 is KGHSH and CDR2 is LQKENI in the germline V gene. DNA for the CDR3: TGTGCCAGCTCACCCCGTCAGGGATTCGCAGATACGCAGTATTTT. Protein: CASSPRQGFADTQYF.

This chain links TRBV19 with TRBJ1-1, with a tentative D call TRBD1 (6 bases). From germline, CDR1 is LNHDA and CDR2 SQIVND (reference sequence). The germline V and J ends were trimmed by 6 bases and 1 base, with 9 bases remaining between them. This CDR3 is 13 amino acids long. The chain's CDR3 is CASREDRNTEAFF. For the CDR3, the DNA is TGTGCCAGTAGGGAGGACAGGAACACTGAAGCTTTCTTT. The variable domain in full, with the rest retrieved from reference TRBV19 and TRBJ1-1, is DGGITQSPKYLFRKEGQNVTLSCEQNLNHDAMYWYRQDPGQGLRLIYYSQIVNDFQKGDIAEGYSVSREKKESFPLTVTSAQKNPTAFYLCASREDRNTEAFFGQGTRLTVV.

The genes are TRBV6-1 and TRBJ2-3; tentative D call: TRBD2 (6 bases). Germline V CDR1 and CDR2: MNHNS, SASEGT. The CDR3 spans 17 residues. V lost 4 bases and J lost 2, with 19 bases in between. This chain's CDR3 is CASSAGPGSGVTDTQYF. The CDR3 coding sequence is TGTGCCAGCAGTGCCGGCCCCGGGAGTGGGGTCACAGATACGCAGTATTTT.

This chain joins TRBV3-1 (or the pseudogene TRBV3-2) and TRBJ2-1; 10 nucleotides agree with TRBD2. Germline values: CDR1 LGHDT, CDR2 YNNKEL (reference sequence). There are 19 residues in the CDR3. V gave up 4 bases and J gave up 0 bases; unmatched junction bases: 12. The CDR3 region has the DNA TGTGCCAGCAGCCTTGGGGTAGCGGGAGGCCGGAGCTCCTACAATGAGCAGTTCTTC. Amino acids: CASSLGVAGGRSSYNEQFF.

The V call is TRBV12-2, the J call TRBJ2-1; no DNA check was done on the table's D call, TRBD2. TRBV12-2 constitutes a pseudogene. The CDR3 is 16 residues long. The CDR3 here is CASRLTHYTSYNEQFF. As DNA, the CDR3 is TGTGCAAGTCGCTTAACGCACTACACTTCCTACAATGAGCAGTTCTTC.

The genes are TRBV13 and TRBJ2-1, with 10 bases matching TRBD2. Trimming at V came to 0 bases and at J to 5 bases, leaving 4 bases not matched to a gene. CDR1 is PRHDT, CDR2 FYEKMQ, per germline (reference sequence). The CDR3 is 16 amino acids. CDR3 in DNA: TGTGCCAGCAGCTTAGGACTAGCGGGGACCAACAATGAGCAGTTCTTC. Amino acid sequence: CASSLGLAGTNNEQFF.

The chain has TRBV5-1 and TRBJ2-2, with a possible D match to TRBD2 (5 bases). The germline CDR1 and CDR2 sequences are SGHRS and YFSETQ. With 0 bases removed from V and 0 bases from J, the gap between germline ends came to 12 bases. This CDR3 spans 17 amino acids. The DNA of the CDR3 is TGCGCCAGCAGCTTGGGGACTGGTTCCGCGAACACCGGGGAGCTGTTTTTT. As protein: CASSLGTGSANTGELFF.

V and J are TRBV2 and TRBJ2-7, with D possibly matching TRBD1 (5 bases). The germline CDR1 and CDR2 sequences are SNHLY and FYNNEI. The V and J ends lost 4 bases and 3 bases respectively, with 13 bases between them. The CDR3 loop spans 14 amino acids. This CDR3 reads CASSAGQGFYEQYF. CDR3 bases: TGTGCCAGCAGTGCCGGGCAGGGCTTCTACGAGCAGTACTTC.

V is TRBV18 and J is TRBJ1-4, with 8 positions matching TRBD1. The V gene's germline CDR1 is KGHSH and CDR2 LQKENI. The CDR3 loop spans 16 amino acids. After removal of 5 bases from V and 4 bases from J, the junction contained 9 bases not matched to a gene. CDR3 in DNA: TGTGCCAGCTCATCCGACCCGACAGGGGTTAATGAAAAACTGTTTTTT. Protein product: CASSSDPTGVNEKLFF.

The chain recombines TRBV24-1 with TRBJ2-5, with 9 bases matching TRBD1. Germline assignment: CDR1 KGHDR and CDR2 SFDVKD. The length of the CDR3 is 15 residues. The junction had 5 bases not matched to a gene; V was cut back by 3 bases and J by 4 bases. The CDR3: CATSDPTGGTETQYF. The CDR3, as DNA: TGTGCCACCAGTGATCCGACAGGGGGGACAGAGACCCAGTACTTC.

CDR3: CASSLAPNQPQHF. As DNA, the CDR3 is TGTGCCAGCAGCTTAGCCCCAAATCAGCCCCAGCATTTT. This chain links TRBV7-8 with TRBJ1-5; no definite D call. V was shortened by 0 bases and J by 4 bases, with 4 bases between the two germline ends. The germline gives CDR1 SGHVS, CDR2 FQNEAQ. The CDR3 sequence is 13 residues long.

The chain carries TRBV2 and TRBJ2-1; D possibly corresponds to TRBD2 (6 bases). The length of the CDR3 is 13 residues. Between the trimmed V and J ends, which lost 8 bases and 2 bases, there was a span of 10 bases. Germline CDR1 is SNHLY and CDR2 is FYNNEI. Here the CDR3 DNA reads TGTGCCAGCGCGGGATGGACCTACAATGAGCAGTTCTTC. This translates into CASAGWTYNEQFF.

V and J are TRBV5-1 and TRBJ2-7; 7 bases agree with TRBD1. The V segment lost 3 bases and the J segment 4 bases; nucleotides outside the gene matches: 13. Germline CDR1 SGHRS, CDR2 YFSETQ. The CDR3 length is 16 residues. As DNA, the CDR3 is TGCGCCAGCAGCTCGCGACAGGGCCCCCCGGGGTACGAGCAGTACTTC. Translation: CASSSRQGPPGYEQYF.

V and J are TRBV11-2 and TRBJ2-7; TRBD2 matches 14 bases. After removal of 5 bases from V and 3 bases from J, the junction contained 9 bases not matched to a gene. CDR1 and CDR2 (germline): SGHAT, FQNNGV. The CDR3 consists of 17 residues. The CDR3: CASSASPGLAGDYEQYF. The CDR3, as DNA: TGTGCCAGCAGCGCCTCTCCGGGACTAGCGGGGGACTACGAGCAGTACTTC. Full variable domain (rest looked up from reference TRBV11-2 and TRBJ2-7): EAGVAQSPRYKIIEKRQSVAFWCNPISGHATLYWYQQILGQGPKLLIQFQNNGVVDDSQLPKDRFSAERLKGVDSTLKIQPAKLEDSAVYLCASSASPGLAGDYEQYFGPGTRLTVT.

The V and J genes are TRBV4-1 and TRBJ1-2, with D possibly being TRBD1 (5 bases). Trimming took off 2 bases at V and 6 bases at J, with 10 bases between the two ends. The CDR3 covers 13 residues. The V gene's germline CDR1 is MGHRA and CDR2 YSYEKL. The CDR3 spells CASSQLGGDGYTF. CDR3 nucleotide sequence: TGCGCCAGCAGCCAACTCGGGGGGGATGGCTACACCTTC.